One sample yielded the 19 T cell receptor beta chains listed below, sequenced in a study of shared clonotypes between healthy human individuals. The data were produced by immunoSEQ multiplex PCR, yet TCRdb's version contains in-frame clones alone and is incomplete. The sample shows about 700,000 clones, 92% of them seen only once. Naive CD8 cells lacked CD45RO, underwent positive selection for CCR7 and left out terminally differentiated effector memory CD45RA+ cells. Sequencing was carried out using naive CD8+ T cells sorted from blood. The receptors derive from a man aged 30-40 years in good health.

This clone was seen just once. The CDR3 is CASSFSRGSSYEQYF. The CDR3 bases are TGTGCCAGCAGTTTTAGTAGGGGAAGTTCCTACGAGCAGTACTTC. The chain has TRBV27 and TRBJ2-7; possible D gene TRBD1, 5 bases. Germline assignment: CDR1 MNHEY and CDR2 SMNVEV (reference sequence). The CDR3 length is 15 residues. Trimming shortened V by 3 bases and J by 1 base, and 13 bases separated the two germline ends.

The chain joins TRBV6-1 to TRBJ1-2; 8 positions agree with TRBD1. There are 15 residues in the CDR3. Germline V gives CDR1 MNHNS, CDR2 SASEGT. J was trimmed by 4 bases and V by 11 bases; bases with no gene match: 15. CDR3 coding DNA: TGTGCCGGCAAAACGGACAGGGTGATCGGCTATGGCTACACCTTC. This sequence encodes CAGKTDRVIGYGYTF.

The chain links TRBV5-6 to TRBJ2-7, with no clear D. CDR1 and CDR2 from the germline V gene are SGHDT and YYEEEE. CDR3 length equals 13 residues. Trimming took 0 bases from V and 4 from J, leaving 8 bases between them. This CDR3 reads CASSLGTDYEQYF. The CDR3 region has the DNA TGTGCCAGCAGCTTGGGAACAGATTACGAGCAGTACTTC.

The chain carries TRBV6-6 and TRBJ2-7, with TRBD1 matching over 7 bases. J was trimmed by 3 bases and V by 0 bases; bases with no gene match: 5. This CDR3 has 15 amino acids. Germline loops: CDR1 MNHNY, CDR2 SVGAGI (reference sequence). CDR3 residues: CASSYSWTGGYEQYF. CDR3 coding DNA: TGTGCCAGCAGTTACTCTTGGACAGGAGGCTACGAGCAGTACTTC.

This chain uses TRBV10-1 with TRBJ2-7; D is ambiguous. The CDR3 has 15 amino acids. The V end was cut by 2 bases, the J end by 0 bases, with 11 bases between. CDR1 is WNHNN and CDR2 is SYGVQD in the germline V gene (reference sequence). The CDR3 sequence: CASSEMGLGSYEQYF. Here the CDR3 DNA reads TGCGCCAGCAGTGAGATGGGCCTCGGCTCCTACGAGCAGTACTTC.

The CDR3 DNA follows: TGTGCCAGCAGCTTCCCTACAGGGGACACTGAAGCTTTCTTT. This sequence encodes CASSFPTGDTEAFF. This chain connects TRBV11-2 to TRBJ1-1; TRBD1 aligns across 7 bases. V was clipped by 3 bases and J by 3 bases; unmatched bases: 4. The CDR3 runs 14 residues. CDR1 is SGHAT, CDR2 FQNNGV, per germline.

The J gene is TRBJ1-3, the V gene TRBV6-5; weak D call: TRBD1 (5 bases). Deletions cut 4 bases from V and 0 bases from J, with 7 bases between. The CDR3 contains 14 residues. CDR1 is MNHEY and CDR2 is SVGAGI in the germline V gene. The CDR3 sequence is CASSFQGSGNTIYF. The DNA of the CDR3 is TGTGCCAGCAGTTTCCAGGGCTCTGGAAACACCATATATTTT.

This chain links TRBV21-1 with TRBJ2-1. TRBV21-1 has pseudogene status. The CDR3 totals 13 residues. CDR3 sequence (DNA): TGTGCCAGCAGCAATCCTCACCACAATGAGCAGTTCTTC. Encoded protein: CASSNPHHNEQFF.

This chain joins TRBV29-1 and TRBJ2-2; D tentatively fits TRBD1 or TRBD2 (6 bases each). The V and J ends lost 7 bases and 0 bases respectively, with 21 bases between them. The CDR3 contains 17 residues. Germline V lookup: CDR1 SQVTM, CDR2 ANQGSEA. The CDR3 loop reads CSAGGTTVTPNTGELFF. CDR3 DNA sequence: TGCAGCGCCGGCGGGACAACCGTCACTCCGAACACCGGGGAGCTGTTTTTT.

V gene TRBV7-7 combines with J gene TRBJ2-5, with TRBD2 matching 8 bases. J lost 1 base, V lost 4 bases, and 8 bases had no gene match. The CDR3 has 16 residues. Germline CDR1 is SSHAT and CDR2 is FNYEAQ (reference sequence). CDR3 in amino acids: CASSWGTRGTQETQYF. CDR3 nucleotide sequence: TGTGCCAGCAGCTGGGGGACTAGGGGAACCCAAGAGACCCAGTACTTC. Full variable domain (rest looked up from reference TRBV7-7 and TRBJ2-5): GAGVSQSPRYKVTKRGQDVTLRCDPISSHATLYWYQQALGQGPEFLTYFNYEAQPDKSGLPSDRFSAERPEGSISTLTIQRTEQRDSAMYRCASSWGTRGTQETQYFGPGTRLLVL.

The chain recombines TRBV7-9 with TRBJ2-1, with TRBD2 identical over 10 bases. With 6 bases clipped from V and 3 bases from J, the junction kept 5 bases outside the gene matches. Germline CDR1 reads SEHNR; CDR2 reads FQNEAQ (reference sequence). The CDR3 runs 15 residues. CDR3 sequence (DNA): TGTGCCAGCAGGCCCGGGACTAGCGTCTACAATGAGCAGTTCTTC. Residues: CASRPGTSVYNEQFF.

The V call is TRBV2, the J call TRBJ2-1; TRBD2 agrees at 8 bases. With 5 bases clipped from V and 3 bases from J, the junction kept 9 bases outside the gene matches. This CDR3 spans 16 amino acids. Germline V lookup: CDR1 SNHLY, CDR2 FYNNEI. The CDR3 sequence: CASSSTGTRGYNEQFF. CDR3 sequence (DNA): TGTGCCAGCAGTTCTACCGGGACTAGAGGCTACAATGAGCAGTTCTTC.

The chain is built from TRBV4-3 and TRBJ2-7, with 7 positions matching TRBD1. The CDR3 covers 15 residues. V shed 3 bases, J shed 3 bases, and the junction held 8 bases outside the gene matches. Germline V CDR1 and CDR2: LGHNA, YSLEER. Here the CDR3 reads CASSQVRDSFYEQYF. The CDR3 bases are TGCGCCAGCAGCCAGGTCCGGGACAGTTTCTACGAGCAGTACTTC.

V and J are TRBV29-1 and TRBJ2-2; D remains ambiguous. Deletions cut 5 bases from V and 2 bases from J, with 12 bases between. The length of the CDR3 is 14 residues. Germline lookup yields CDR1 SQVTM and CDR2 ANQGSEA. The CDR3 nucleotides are TGCAGCGTTCGGGTCGAAACAAACACCGGGGAGCTGTTTTTT. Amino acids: CSVRVETNTGELFF.

CDR3 loop: CASTLSGQGSYGYTF. The CDR3 DNA reads TGTGCCAGCACCCTGTCCGGACAGGGCAGTTATGGCTACACCTTC. The V and J genes are TRBV27 and TRBJ1-2, with 8 bases fitting TRBD1. Unmatched junction bases numbered 12, after V lost 7 bases and J lost 5 bases. This CDR3 spans 15 amino acids. The germline CDR1 and CDR2 sequences are MNHEY and SMNVEV (reference sequence).

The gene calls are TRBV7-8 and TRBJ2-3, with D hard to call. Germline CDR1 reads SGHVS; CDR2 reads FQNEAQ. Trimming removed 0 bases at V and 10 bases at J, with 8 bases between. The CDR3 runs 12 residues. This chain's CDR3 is CASSLAGIAQYF. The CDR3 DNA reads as TGTGCCAGCAGCTTAGCGGGGATTGCGCAGTATTTT.

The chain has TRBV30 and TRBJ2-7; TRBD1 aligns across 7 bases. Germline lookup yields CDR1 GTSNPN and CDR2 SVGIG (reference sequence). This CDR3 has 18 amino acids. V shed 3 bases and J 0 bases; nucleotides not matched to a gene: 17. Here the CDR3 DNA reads TGTGCCTGGAGCGCCATACAGTTCGGGACAGCGCACTCCTACGAGCAGTACTTC. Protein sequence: CAWSAIQFGTAHSYEQYF.

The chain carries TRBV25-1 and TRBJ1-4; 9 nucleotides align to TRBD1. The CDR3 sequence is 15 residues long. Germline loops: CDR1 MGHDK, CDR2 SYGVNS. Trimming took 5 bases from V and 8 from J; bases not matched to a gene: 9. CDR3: CASSQNRGRREKLFF. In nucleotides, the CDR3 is TGTGCCAGCAGTCAAAACAGGGGGCGGAGGGAAAAACTGTTTTTT.

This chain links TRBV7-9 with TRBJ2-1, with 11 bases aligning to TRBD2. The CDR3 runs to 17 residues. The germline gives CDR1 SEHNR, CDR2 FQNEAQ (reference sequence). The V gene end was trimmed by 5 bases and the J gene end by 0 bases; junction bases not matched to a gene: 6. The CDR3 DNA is TGTGCCAGCAGCCGTTCTACTAGCGGGAGCTCCTACAATGAGCAGTTCTTC. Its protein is CASSRSTSGSSYNEQFF. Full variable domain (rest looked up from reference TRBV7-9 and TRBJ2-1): DTGVSQNPRHKITKRGQNVTFRCDPISEHNRLYWYRQTLGQGPEFLTYFQNEAQLEKSRLLSDRFSAERPKGSFSTLEIQRTEQGDSAMYLCASSRSTSGSSYNEQFFGPGTRLTVL.